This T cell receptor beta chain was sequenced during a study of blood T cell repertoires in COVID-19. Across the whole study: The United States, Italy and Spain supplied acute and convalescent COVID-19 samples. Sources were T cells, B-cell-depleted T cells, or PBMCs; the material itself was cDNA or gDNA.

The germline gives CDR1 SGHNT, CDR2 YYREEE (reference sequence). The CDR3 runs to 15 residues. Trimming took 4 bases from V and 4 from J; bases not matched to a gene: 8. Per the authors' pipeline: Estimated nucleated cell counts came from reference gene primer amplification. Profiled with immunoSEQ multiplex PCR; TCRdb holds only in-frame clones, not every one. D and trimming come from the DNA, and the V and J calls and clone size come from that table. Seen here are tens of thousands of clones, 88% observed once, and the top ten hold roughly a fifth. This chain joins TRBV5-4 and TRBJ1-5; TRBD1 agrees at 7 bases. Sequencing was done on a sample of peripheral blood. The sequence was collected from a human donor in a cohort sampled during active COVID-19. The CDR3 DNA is TGTGCCAGCAGCCTTACAGGGGAAGGGAATCAGCCCCAGCATTTT. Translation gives CASSLTGEGNQPQHF.